Each of the 14 T cell receptor beta chains below was sequenced from the same sample in a study of blood T cell repertoires in COVID-19. The table came from immunoSEQ multiplex PCR; TCRdb's copy has only in-frame clones and leaves some out. The table records about 190,000 clones, approximately 84% of them present only once. Sequenced material: PBMCs or T cells enriched from blood (not recorded which). These receptors were obtained from a woman aged 30 to 39 who had recovered from COVID-19.

The V gene is TRBV6-5, the J gene TRBJ2-7; TRBD1 matches 8 bases. J lost 0 bases, V lost 6 bases, and 7 bases had no gene match. The CDR3 extends over 15 amino acids. Per the germline V gene, CDR1 is MNHEY and CDR2 is SVGAGI. CDR3 sequence reads: CASSNRGLSSYEQYF. The CDR3 DNA sequence: TGTGCCAGCAGCAACAGGGGGTTGAGCTCCTACGAGCAGTACTTC.

The chain employs TRBV5-1 and TRBJ2-5, with D perhaps TRBD2 (5 bases). V lost 0 bases to trimming and J lost 2 bases, with 11 bases between them. Germline V gene lookup returns CDR1 SGHRS and CDR2 YFSETQ. The CDR3 is 15 residues long. This CDR3 is CASSLGTLRQETQYF. The CDR3 DNA sequence: TGCGCCAGCAGCTTGGGGACTCTACGGCAAGAGACCCAGTACTTC.

This sequence joins TRBV7-9 and TRBJ1-6, with unresolved D. Trimming left V 4 bases short and J 7 bases short, with 11 bases between. The germline gives CDR1 SEHNR, CDR2 FQNEAQ (reference sequence). The CDR3 spans 14 residues. The CDR3 DNA is TGTGCCAGCAGCTCGGGAATGCGGAATTCACCCCTCCACTTT. This codes for CASSSGMRNSPLHF.

The chain employs TRBV2 and TRBJ1-6; D gene unclear. V was cut by 7 bases and J by 0 bases, with 16 bases left in between. The CDR3 has 17 residues. Germline CDR1 is SNHLY and CDR2 is FYNNEI. The CDR3 nucleotides read TGTGCCAGCAACGCGGACGGTGGAGGCTCCTATAATTCACCCCTCCACTTT. Protein product: CASNADGGGSYNSPLHF.

The chain combines TRBV28 with TRBJ2-4; D is possibly TRBD2 (6 bases). The CDR3 loop spans 13 amino acids. Germline V CDR1 and CDR2: MDHEN, SYDVKM. V lost 8 bases, J lost 7 bases, and 15 bases lay in between. Here the CDR3 DNA reads TGTGCCAGCGCACGGACGGGAGCCAACATTCAGTACTTC. Protein: CASARTGANIQYF.

The V gene is TRBV7-9, the J gene TRBJ1-1; TRBD1 agrees at 12 bases. The V and J ends lost 7 bases and 8 bases, in that order; junction bases with no gene match: 5. Germline V gene lookup returns CDR1 SEHNR and CDR2 FQNEAQ (reference sequence). The CDR3 has 13 amino acids. The DNA for the CDR3 is TGTGCCAGCAAGGGACAGGGGGCCGACGAAGCTTTCTTT. This codes for CASKGQGADEAFF.

The chain couples TRBV13 to TRBJ2-1; 12 bases agree with TRBD2. Germline V gene data show CDR1 as PRHDT and CDR2 as FYEKMQ (reference sequence). The CDR3 sequence is 18 residues long. J was trimmed by 0 bases and V by 5 bases; bases with no gene match: 8. In DNA, the CDR3 is TGTGCCAGCAGCCCGGGACTAGCGGGTGAGAGCTCCTACAATGAGCAGTTCTTC. Encoded protein: CASSPGLAGESSYNEQFF.

The chain recombines TRBV2 with TRBJ2-1; 10 nucleotides align to TRBD2. Trimming cost V 8 bases and J 8 bases; bases outside gene matches: 15. CDR3 length: 16 amino acids. Germline CDR1 reads SNHLY; CDR2 reads FYNNEI. The CDR3 sequence is CASAAGAGGPAHEQFF. As DNA, the CDR3 is TGTGCCAGCGCCGCTGGAGCGGGGGGGCCTGCCCATGAGCAGTTCTTC.

The DNA of the CDR3 is TGTGCCAGCAGCTTAAAACGGGGGGGCCTTGGGGAGACCCAGTACTTC. It yields the protein CASSLKRGGLGETQYF. The chain uses TRBV11-2 and TRBJ2-5; 8 bases align to TRBD2. Trimming cost V 2 bases and J 5 bases; bases outside gene matches: 10. The CDR3 runs 16 residues. CDR1 is SGHAT and CDR2 is FQNNGV in the germline V gene. Looking up the rest from reference TRBV11-2 and TRBJ2-5 gives the full variable domain: EAGVAQSPRYKIIEKRQSVAFWCNPISGHATLYWYQQILGQGPKLLIQFQNNGVVDDSQLPKDRFSAERLKGVDSTLKIQPAKLEDSAVYLCASSLKRGGLGETQYFGPGTRLLVL.

The CDR3 spells CASGFESGELFF. The CDR3 DNA reads TGTGCTAGTGGTTTCGAGTCCGGGGAGCTGTTTTTT. This rearrangement joins TRBV12-5 to TRBJ2-2; no definite D call. The CDR3 runs to 12 residues. Trimming stripped 3 bases from V and 6 bases from J, with 5 bases between. The V gene's germline CDR1 is LGHNT and CDR2 FRNRAP. Looking up the rest from reference TRBV12-5 and TRBJ2-2 gives the full variable domain: DARVTQTPRHKVTEMGQEVTMRCQPILGHNTVFWYRQTMMQGLELLAYFRNRAPLDDSGMPKDRFSAEMPDATLATLKIQPSEPRDSAVYFCASGFESGELFFGEGSRLTVL.

The chain joins TRBV5-4 to TRBJ1-2, with D maybe TRBD1 (5 bases). This CDR3 region has 15 residues. V was clipped by 0 bases and J by 1 base, with 10 bases between them. Germline CDR1 is SGHNT and CDR2 is YYREEE (reference sequence). The CDR3 DNA reads TGTGCCAGCAGCTTGGGTGCAGGGCTTAACTATGGCTACACCTTC. Translation gives CASSLGAGLNYGYTF.

Concerning this clone itself: The junction departs from germline at one end; a sequencing error may be responsible. V and J are TRBV19 and TRBJ1-5, with 8 bases identical to TRBD1. Germline CDR1 reads LNHDA; CDR2 reads SQIVND (reference sequence). The CDR3 spans 15 residues. CDR3 loop: CASTIPGQENQPQHF. As DNA, the CDR3 is TGTGCCAGTACTATACCGGGACAGGAGAATCAGCCCCAGCATTTT.

V usage is TRBV19 and J usage is TRBJ1-6, with TRBD1 identical over 9 bases. Trimming cost V 5 bases and J 5 bases; bases outside gene matches: 4. CDR1 LNHDA and CDR2 SQIVND come from the germline V gene (reference sequence). This CDR3 is built from 15 residues. The CDR3 reads CASSAGQGNNSPLHF. CDR3 DNA sequence: TGTGCCAGTAGTGCGGGACAGGGAAATAATTCACCCCTCCACTTT.

The CDR3 sequence is CASSIWKGHYNQPQHF. CDR3 DNA sequence: TGTGCCAGTAGTATCTGGAAGGGACACTACAATCAGCCCCAGCATTTT. The rearrangement uses TRBV19 and TRBJ1-5, with TRBD1 as a possible D gene (6 bases). Per germline, CDR1 LNHDA and CDR2 SQIVND (reference sequence). This CDR3 has 16 residues. The V end was cut by 3 bases, the J end by 3 bases, with 15 bases between.